This section outlines one TCR beta chain sequence together with its context. The antigen is unknown. These data are taken from a study of OX40 agonist ivuxolimab in advanced cancers. Findings and caveats of the study: Expanded clones belonging to CD8+ T cells outnumbered, on average, those of CD4+.

The protocol was immunoSEQ multiplex PCR, while the TCRdb copy is restricted to in-frame clones and leaves out a portion. The table has 60,000 or so clones, about 86% seen once. The V gene lost 2 bases and the J gene lost 6 bases, with 13 bases spanning the gap. The CDR3 length is 15 residues. Germline assignment: CDR1 LNHNV and CDR2 YYDKDF (reference sequence). This receptor was taken from an adult with an advanced solid tumor such as melanoma, head and neck, liver or kidney cancer. The sequencing used CD4+ or CD8+ T cells sorted from blood, collected in a trial of the OX40 agonist ivuxolimab. The rearrangement links TRBV15 to TRBJ1-4; TRBD1 might be the D (6 bases). CDR3 loop: CATSRLGTPDEKLFF. The CDR3, as DNA: TGTGCCACCAGCAGACTTGGGACACCAGATGAAAAACTGTTTTTT.